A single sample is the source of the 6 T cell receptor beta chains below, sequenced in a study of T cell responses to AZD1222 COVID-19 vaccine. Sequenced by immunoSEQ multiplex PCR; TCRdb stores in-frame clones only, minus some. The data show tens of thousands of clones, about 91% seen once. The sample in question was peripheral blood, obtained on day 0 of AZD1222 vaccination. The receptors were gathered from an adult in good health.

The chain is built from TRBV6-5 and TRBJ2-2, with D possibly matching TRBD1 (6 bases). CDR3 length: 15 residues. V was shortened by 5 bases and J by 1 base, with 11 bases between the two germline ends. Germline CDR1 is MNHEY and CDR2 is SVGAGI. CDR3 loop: CASSLDRLNTGELFF. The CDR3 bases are TGTGCCAGCAGTCTCGACAGGCTGAACACCGGGGAGCTGTTTTTT.

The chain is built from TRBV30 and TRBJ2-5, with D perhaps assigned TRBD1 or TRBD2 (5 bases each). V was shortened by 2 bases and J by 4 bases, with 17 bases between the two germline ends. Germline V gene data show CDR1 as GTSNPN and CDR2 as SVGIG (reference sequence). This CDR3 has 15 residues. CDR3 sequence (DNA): TGTGCCTGGAGTTCCGGGGCCAAGGGTTCAGAGACCCAGTACTTC. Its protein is CAWSSGAKGSETQYF.

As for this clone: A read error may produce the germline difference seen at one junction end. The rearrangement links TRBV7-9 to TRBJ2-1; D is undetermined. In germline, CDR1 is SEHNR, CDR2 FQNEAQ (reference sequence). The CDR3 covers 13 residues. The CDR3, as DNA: TGTGCCAGCAGCTTAGTCTCCCACAATGAGCAGTTCTTC. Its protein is CASSLVSHNEQFF.

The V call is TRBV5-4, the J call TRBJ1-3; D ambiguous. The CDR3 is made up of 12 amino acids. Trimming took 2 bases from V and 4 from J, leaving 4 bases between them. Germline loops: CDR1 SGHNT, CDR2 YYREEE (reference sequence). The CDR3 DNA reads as TGTGCCAGCAGCTTTCAGGGAAACACCATATATTTT. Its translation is CASSFQGNTIYF.

The CDR3: CASSLGGGLHYGYTF. CDR3 nucleotide sequence: TGTGCCAGCAGCTTGGGTGGGGGCCTTCACTATGGCTACACCTTC. V gene TRBV5-8 combines with J gene TRBJ1-2; D may be TRBD1 (6 bases). The CDR3 totals 15 residues. V was trimmed by 0 bases and J by 3 bases, leaving 12 bases between them. Germline V gene data show CDR1 as SGHTS and CDR2 as YDEGEE. Full variable domain (rest looked up from reference TRBV5-8 and TRBJ1-2): EAGVTQSPTHLIKTRGQQATLRCSPISGHTSVYWYQQALGLGLQFLLWYDEGEERNRGNFPPRFSGRQFPNYSSELNVNALELEDSALYLCASSLGGGLHYGYTFGSGTRLTVV.

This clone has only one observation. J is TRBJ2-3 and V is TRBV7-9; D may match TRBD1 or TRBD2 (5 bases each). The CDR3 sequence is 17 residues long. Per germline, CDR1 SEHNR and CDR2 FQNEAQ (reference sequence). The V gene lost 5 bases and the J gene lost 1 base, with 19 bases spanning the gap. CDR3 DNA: TGTGCCAGCAGCACCCCATTCGGGGCTATTCGCACAGATACGCAGTATTTT. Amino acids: CASSTPFGAIRTDTQYF.